The 20 T cell receptor beta chains below come from one sample, sequenced in a study of cytomegalovirus exposure and HLA in healthy donors (dated by TCRdb to 2017 to 2019). Library generation was performed with the immunoSEQ multiplex PCR assay. A mixture of 60 forward primers for TCR Vbeta segments and 13 reverse primers for TCR Jbeta segments was used in the multiplex PCR. The table comes from immuneACCESS by way of TCRdb, which keeps in-frame sequences with V and J called. Part of the clones is missing from these tables; in studies checked, under half for an unresolved V gene and the rest for unknown reasons. The sample contains 150,000 to 200,000 clones, more than 60% of them found a single time. The ten largest make up 4% to 5.5% of the sample. The sequenced material came from PBMCs. The receptors originated from a male donor in good health and CMV-seronegative.

The chain joins TRBV7-9 to TRBJ1-2, with TRBD1 identical over 12 bases. The CDR3 totals 17 residues. V lost 0 bases to trimming and J lost 7 bases; unmatched junction nucleotides: 9. The V gene's germline CDR1 is SEHNR and CDR2 FQNEAQ (reference sequence). CDR3 DNA sequence: TGTGCCAGCAGCTTAGCGGGGGGGACAGGGGGCGCATCTGGCTACACCTTC. Translated, it gives CASSLAGGTGGASGYTF.

CDR3 residues: CASSLEGRSSYEQYF. The CDR3 region has the DNA TGTGCCAGCAGCTTAGAGGGGCGTAGCTCCTACGAGCAGTACTTC. V is TRBV7-9 and J is TRBJ2-7, with TRBD1 as a possible D gene (5 bases). The V gene's germline CDR1 is SEHNR and CDR2 FQNEAQ (reference sequence). This CDR3 contains 15 residues. With 1 base removed from V and 0 bases from J, the gap between germline ends came to 10 bases.

This clone was seen only a few times. The chain has TRBV11-3 and TRBJ2-5; TRBD2 matches 8 bases. The CDR3 runs 14 residues. V gave up 4 bases and J gave up 4 bases; unmatched junction bases: 5. Per germline, CDR1 SGHNT and CDR2 YENEEA. Here the CDR3 DNA reads TGTGCCAGCAGCTACGGGGGGGCCAGAGAGACCCAGTACTTC. Its translation is CASSYGGARETQYF. The full variable domain, in which reference TRBV11-3 and TRBJ2-5 provide the parts outside the CDR3, is EAGVVQSPRYKIIEKKQPVAFWCNPISGHNTLYWYLQNLGQGPELLIRYENEEAVDDSQLPKDRFSAERLKGVDSTLKIQPAELGDSAVYLCASSYGGARETQYFGPGTRLLVL.

The V and J genes are TRBV6-5 and TRBJ2-3; D might be TRBD2 (6 bases). Between the trimmed V and J ends, which lost 8 bases and 2 bases, there was a span of 14 bases. The CDR3 is 14 residues long. Germline values: CDR1 MNHEY, CDR2 SVGAGI. The CDR3 DNA reads TGTGCCAGCGGAGTAGCGGAGACCACAGATACGCAGTATTTT. Protein: CASGVAETTDTQYF.

Here the CDR3 DNA reads TGTGCCAGCAGCGTAGTGGGGGAGGGGGTCCGCACCGCAGGTAATGAAAAACTGTTTTTT. This encodes CASSVVGEGVRTAGNEKLFF. The gene calls are TRBV9 and TRBJ1-4; a possible D gene is TRBD1 (6 bases). CDR3 size: 20 residues. Germline V gene sequence: CDR1 SGDLS, CDR2 YYNGEE. V dropped 0 bases and J dropped 4 bases, with 25 bases sitting between them. Supplemented by reference TRBV9 and TRBJ1-4, the full variable domain reads DSGVTQTPKHLITATGQRVTLRCSPRSGDLSVYWYQQSLDQGLQFLIQYYNGEERAKGNILERFSAQQFPDLHSELNLSSLELGDSALYFCASSVVGEGVRTAGNEKLFFGSGTQLSVL.

The rearrangement uses TRBV19 and TRBJ2-3; D may be TRBD2 (5 bases). Germline V gene lookup returns CDR1 LNHDA and CDR2 SQIVND (reference sequence). The CDR3 loop spans 15 amino acids. V lost 2 bases to trimming and J lost 4 bases, with 13 bases between them. The CDR3 is CASSITSIVADTQYF. CDR3 nucleotides: TGTGCCAGTAGTATAACTAGTATTGTCGCAGATACGCAGTATTTT.

This chain links TRBV7-3 with TRBJ2-5; 14 bases map to TRBD2. V lost 5 bases, J lost 4 bases, and 6 bases stayed unmatched. Germline V gene sequence: CDR1 SGHTA, CDR2 FQGTGA. This CDR3 region has 16 residues. Here the CDR3 DNA reads TGTGCCAGCAGCCCGGGACTAGCGGGAGTCTTAGAGACCCAGTACTTC. It is translated as CASSPGLAGVLETQYF.

This CDR3 reads CSALRTGSHEQYF. In DNA, the CDR3 is TGCAGCGCCCTGCGGACAGGGTCCCACGAGCAGTACTTC. The chain has TRBV29-1 and TRBJ2-7, with TRBD1 identical over 8 bases. V shed 7 bases and J 5 bases; nucleotides not matched to a gene: 10. This CDR3 region has 13 residues. The germline CDR1 and CDR2 sequences are SQVTM and ANQGSEA.

This clone came up a few times. The chain uses TRBV5-4 and TRBJ1-3; 12 nucleotides align to TRBD1. V trimming: 0 bases; J trimming: 1 base; junction bases outside the gene matches: 5. Germline loops: CDR1 SGHNT, CDR2 YYREEE (reference sequence). The CDR3 totals 18 residues. The CDR3 coding sequence is TGTGCCAGCAGCTTGGGAGGGACAGGGGGCGCATCTGGAAACACCATATATTTT. Its protein product is CASSLGGTGGASGNTIYF. Full variable domain (missing parts from reference TRBV5-4 and TRBJ1-3): ETGVTQSPTHLIKTRGQQVTLRCSSQSGHNTVSWYQQALGQGPQFIFQYYREEENGRGNFPPRFSGLQFPNYSSELNVNALELDDSALYLCASSLGGTGGASGNTIYFGEGSWLTVV.

The table lists this clone with a few counts. This chain uses TRBV19 with TRBJ1-5; perhaps TRBD1 as D (6 bases). The CDR3 is 14 amino acids. V lost 1 base, J lost 3 bases, and 7 bases lay in between. CDR1 is LNHDA and CDR2 is SQIVND in the germline V gene (reference sequence). CDR3 coding DNA: TGTGCCAGTAGTATAGCAGGGGTCAATCAGCCCCAGCATTTT. It translates to CASSIAGVNQPQHF.

This chain uses TRBV28 with TRBJ2-7, with a tentative D call TRBD2 (5 bases). This CDR3 is 14 amino acids long. V lost 4 bases and J 3 bases, leaving 13 bases between the germline ends. Germline assignment: CDR1 MDHEN and CDR2 SYDVKM. The CDR3 DNA follows: TGTGCCAGCAGTTCTCTAGCCAACTTCTACGAGCAGTACTTC. It translates to CASSSLANFYEQYF. The full variable domain, completed using reference TRBV28 and TRBJ2-7, is DVKVTQSSRYLVKRTGEKVFLECVQDMDHENMFWYRQDPGLGLRLIYFSYDVKMKEKGDIPEGYSVSREKKERFSLILESASTNQTSMYLCASSSLANFYEQYFGPGTRLTVT.

This clone appeared a single time. This rearrangement joins TRBV7-3 to TRBJ1-1, with 8 bases matching TRBD1. V dropped 0 bases and J dropped 5; count of bases not matched to a gene: 5. Germline CDR1 and CDR2: SGHTA and FQGTGA. The CDR3 contains 15 residues. In nucleotides, the CDR3 is TGTGCCAGCAGCTTAACCCCGGACAGGGTGACTGAAGCTTTCTTT. Protein: CASSLTPDRVTEAFF.

This chain links TRBV4-3 with TRBJ2-3; 12 bases align to TRBD1. The CDR3 is 20 amino acids. Trimming cost V 0 bases and J 0 bases; bases outside gene matches: 10. CDR1 and CDR2 from the germline V gene are LGHNA and YSLEER. The CDR3 sequence: CASSQDHGTGGADSTDTQYF. CDR3 sequence (DNA): TGCGCCAGCAGCCAAGATCACGGGACAGGGGGCGCGGATAGCACAGATACGCAGTATTTT.

The gene calls are TRBV2 and TRBJ2-1; 10 positions agree with TRBD1. The CDR3 is 14 amino acids. The germline V gene has CDR1 SNHLY and CDR2 FYNNEI. V trimming: 4 bases; J trimming: 5 bases; junction bases outside the gene matches: 2. CDR3: CASSGQGAHNEQFF. The CDR3 DNA reads TGTGCCAGCAGTGGACAGGGGGCTCACAATGAGCAGTTCTTC. Looking up the rest from reference TRBV2 and TRBJ2-1 gives the full variable domain: EPEVTQTPSHQVTQMGQEVILRCVPISNHLYFYWYRQILGQKVEFLVSFYNNEISEKSEIFDDQFSVERPDGSNFTLKIRSTKLEDSAMYFCASSGQGAHNEQFFGPGTRLTVL.

This chain links TRBV5-4 with TRBJ1-1; tentative D call: TRBD1 (5 bases). The CDR3 has 14 amino acids. Germline V gives CDR1 SGHNT, CDR2 YYREEE (reference sequence). V lost 4 bases and J lost 5, with 15 bases in between. The CDR3 DNA sequence: TGTGCCAGCAGCGCGAGGCAGGGTGTGACTGAAGCTTTCTTT. As protein: CASSARQGVTEAFF.

J is TRBJ1-1 and V is TRBV28; D not certain. The germline V gene encodes CDR1 MDHEN and CDR2 SYDVKM. This CDR3 spans 12 amino acids. Trimming shortened V by 1 base and J by 3 bases, and 3 bases separated the two germline ends. This chain's CDR3 is CASSLSYTEAFF. CDR3 DNA: TGTGCCAGCAGTTTATCGTACACTGAAGCTTTCTTT.

The rearrangement uses TRBV28 and TRBJ2-7, with TRBD2 identical over 7 bases. The V segment lost 4 bases and the J segment 3 bases; nucleotides outside the gene matches: 9. The CDR3 sequence is 15 residues long. Germline CDR1 reads MDHEN; CDR2 reads SYDVKM. The CDR3 DNA reads as TGTGCCAGCAGTTCGCCGGGAGGTCCGGGCTACGAGCAGTACTTC. Its protein is CASSSPGGPGYEQYF.

Turning to this clone: The identical CDR3 is also encoded by other nucleotide sequences in the sample. The chain links TRBV15 to TRBJ1-3; no reliable D call. The CDR3 length is 15 residues. V gave up 0 bases and J gave up 0 bases, with 6 bases separating them. Germline V gives CDR1 LNHNV, CDR2 YYDKDF (reference sequence). The CDR3 DNA follows: TGTGCCACCAGCAGAGATCGGGGCTCTGGAAACACCATATATTTT. It is translated as CATSRDRGSGNTIYF.

This clone appeared a few times. The rearrangement links TRBV7-9 to TRBJ2-7; TRBD1 matches 9 bases. The CDR3 extends over 15 amino acids. Germline CDR1 reads SEHNR; CDR2 reads FQNEAQ (reference sequence). J was trimmed by 0 bases and V by 5 bases; bases with no gene match: 5. CDR3 sequence reads: CASSDGTGSSYEQYF. The CDR3 nucleotides read TGTGCCAGCAGCGACGGGACAGGGAGCTCCTACGAGCAGTACTTC.

The count of this clone is one. This chain joins TRBV11-1 and TRBJ1-3, with D perhaps TRBD1 (5 bases). Germline V gives CDR1 SGHAT, CDR2 FQDESV (reference sequence). Trimming stripped 5 bases from V and 0 bases from J, with 8 bases between. The CDR3 loop spans 14 amino acids. The DNA of the CDR3 is TGTGCCAGCAGCCGACAGTACTCTGGAAACACCATATATTTT. Its translation: CASSRQYSGNTIYF. The full variable domain, its missing parts supplied by reference TRBV11-1 and TRBJ1-3, is EAEVAQSPRYKITEKSQAVAFWCDPISGHATLYWYRQILGQGPELLVQFQDESVVDDSQLPKDRFSAERLKGVDSTLKIQPAELGDSAMYLCASSRQYSGNTIYFGEGSWLTVV.